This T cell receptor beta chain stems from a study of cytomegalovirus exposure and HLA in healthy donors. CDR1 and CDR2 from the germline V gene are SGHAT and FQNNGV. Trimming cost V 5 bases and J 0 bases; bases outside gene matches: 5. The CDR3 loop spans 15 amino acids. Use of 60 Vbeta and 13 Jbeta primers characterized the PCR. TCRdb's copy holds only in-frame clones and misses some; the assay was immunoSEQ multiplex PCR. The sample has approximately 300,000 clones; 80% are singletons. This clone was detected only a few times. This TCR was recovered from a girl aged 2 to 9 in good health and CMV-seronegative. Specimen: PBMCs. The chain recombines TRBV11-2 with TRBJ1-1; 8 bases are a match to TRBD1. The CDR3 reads CASSNSGGVNTEAFF. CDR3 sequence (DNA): TGTGCCAGCAGCAATTCAGGGGGCGTGAACACTGAAGCTTTCTTT.